This T cell receptor (beta chain) was retrieved from a study of blood T cell repertoires in COVID-19. For the study at large: In Cohort 3, a recovered donor had either two negative PCRs, clearance, or symptom resolution. The study drew acute and convalescent COVID-19 samples from the United States, Italy and Spain.

Using immunoSEQ multiplex PCR, the repertoire was profiled, and TCRdb retains in-frame clones only, with some absent. The repertoire includes over 200,000 clones, approximately 87% of them detected once, and over 3% sits in the top ten. Per germline, CDR1 SGHTA and CDR2 FQGNSA. There are 13 residues in the CDR3. V was shortened by 5 bases and J by 3 bases, with 8 bases between the two germline ends. The sequence was obtained from a woman aged 45-60 years in a cohort exposed to, infected with or recovered from COVID-19 (not recorded which). The genes are TRBV7-2 and TRBJ1-5; D unclear. Sequenced input: PBMCs or T cells enriched from blood (not recorded which). The CDR3 DNA is TGTGCCAGCAGCCGAGGTATCAATCAGCCCCAGCATTTT. Protein sequence: CASSRGINQPQHF.